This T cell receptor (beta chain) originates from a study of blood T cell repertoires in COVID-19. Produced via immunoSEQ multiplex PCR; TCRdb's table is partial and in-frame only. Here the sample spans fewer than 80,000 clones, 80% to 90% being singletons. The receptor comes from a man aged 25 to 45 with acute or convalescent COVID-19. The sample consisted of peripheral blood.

CDR3 nucleotide sequence: TGTGCCAGCAGGAGGGCCCTAGGCACTGAAGCTTTCTTT. Translation gives CASRRALGTEAFF. This rearrangement joins TRBV2 to TRBJ1-1; D not resolved. The CDR3 is 13 residues long. Trimming stripped 6 bases from V and 4 bases from J, with 12 bases between. The germline CDR1 and CDR2 sequences are SNHLY and FYNNEI.